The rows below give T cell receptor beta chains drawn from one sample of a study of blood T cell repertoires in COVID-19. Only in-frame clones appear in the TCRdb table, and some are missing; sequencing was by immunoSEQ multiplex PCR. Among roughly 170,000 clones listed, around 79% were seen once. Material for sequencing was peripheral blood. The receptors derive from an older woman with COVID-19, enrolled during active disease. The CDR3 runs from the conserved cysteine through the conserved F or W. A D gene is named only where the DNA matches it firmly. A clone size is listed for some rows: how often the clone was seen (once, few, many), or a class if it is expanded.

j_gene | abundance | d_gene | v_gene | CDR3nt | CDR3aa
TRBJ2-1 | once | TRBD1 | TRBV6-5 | TGTGCCAGCAGGGCTTTAGGGACAGCGAACAATGAGCAGTTCTTC | CASRALGTANNEQFF
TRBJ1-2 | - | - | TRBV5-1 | TGCGCCAGCGCCGTCGGTTCTAACTATGGCTACACCTTC | CASAVGSNYGYTF
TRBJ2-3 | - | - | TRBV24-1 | TGTGCCACCAGTGATTTCGTAGATACGCAGTATTTT | CATSDFVDTQYF
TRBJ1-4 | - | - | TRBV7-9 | TGTGCCAGCAGCTTAGACAGGCCGGTGGGGGGAAAACTGTTTTTT | CASSLDRPVGGKLFF
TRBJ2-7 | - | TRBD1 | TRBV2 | TGTGCCAGCAGTGCATCGGACAGGGTCCGGCAGTACTTC | CASSASDRVRQYF
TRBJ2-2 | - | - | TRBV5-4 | TGTGCCAGCAGCTTGGCCGGACTTCCGCACACCGGGGAGCTGTTTTTT | CASSLAGLPHTGELFF
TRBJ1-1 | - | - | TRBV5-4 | TGTGCCAGCACCAATACTTTCCAGGGGTATGAAGCTTTCTTT | CASTNTFQGYEAFF
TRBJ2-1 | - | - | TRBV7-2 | TGTGCCAGCAGCTTAACTACATACAATGAGCAGTTCTTC | CASSLTTYNEQFF
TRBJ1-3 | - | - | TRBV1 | - | CTVGQGTGNTIYF
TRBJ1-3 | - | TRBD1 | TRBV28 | TGTGCCAGCAGCACTGACAGGGCTGGAAACACCATATATTTT | CASSTDRAGNTIYF
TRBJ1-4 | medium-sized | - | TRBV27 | TGTGCCAGCAGTCCCTCAGCGGCAACTAATGAAAAACTGTTTTTT | CASSPSAATNEKLFF
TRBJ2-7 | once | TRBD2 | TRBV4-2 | TGTGCCAGCAGCTTAAACGCGGGGGGAACGTCCTACGAGCAGTACTTC | CASSLNAGGTSYEQYF
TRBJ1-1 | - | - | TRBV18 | TGTGCCAGCTCCCCGAAAGAGGCACACACTGAAGCTTTCTTT | CASSPKEAHTEAFF
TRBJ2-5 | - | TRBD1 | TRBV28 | TGTGCCAGCAGTTCCCGGGACAGACACCAAGAGACCCAGTACTTC | CASSSRDRHQETQYF
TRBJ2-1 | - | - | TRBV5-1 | TGCGCCAGCAGCTTGGGTCAGGGGACCTACAATGAGCAGTTCTTC | CASSLGQGTYNEQFF
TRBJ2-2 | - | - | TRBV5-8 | TGTGCCAGCAGCCCCGGCAGGGGAGTTGGGTCCGGGGAGCTGTTTTTT | CASSPGRGVGSGELFF
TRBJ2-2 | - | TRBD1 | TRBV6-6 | TGTGCCAGCAGTTCTACAGGGGGGACCGGGGAGCTGTTTTTT | CASSSTGGTGELFF
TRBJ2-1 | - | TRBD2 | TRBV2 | TGTGCCAGCAGCACGACTAGCGGGGGGTTAAATGAGCAGTTCTTC | CASSTTSGGLNEQFF
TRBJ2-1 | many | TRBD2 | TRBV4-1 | TGCGCCAGCAGCCACAGCGGGAGAAATGAGCAGTTCTTC | CASSHSGRNEQFF
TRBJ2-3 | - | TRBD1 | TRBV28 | TGTGCCAGTTTAGGACAGGGGGCGCCCGCAGATACGCAGTATTTT | CASLGQGAPADTQYF